The clone carrying this TCR beta chain was picked up one time. The data derive from a study of cytomegalovirus exposure and HLA in healthy donors. Study context: The 100 to 150 validation repertoires and the approximately 700 first-cohort repertoires shared a platform, a later analysis reported.

TCRdb keeps only in-frame clones here, not all; method: immunoSEQ multiplex PCR. The sample consists of 110,000 to 150,000 clones, about 91% of them appearing once. The CDR3 has 11 residues. Per the germline V gene, CDR1 is MNHNY and CDR2 is SVGAGI (reference sequence). The ends were cut back, 5 bases at V and 4 bases at J, with 4 bases in the middle. The V gene is TRBV6-6, the J gene TRBJ2-3; D call uncertain. Sequenced: PBMCs. The receptor's source is a woman under 30 in good health and CMV-seropositive. CDR3 amino acids: CASSGADTQYF. As DNA, the CDR3 is TGTGCCAGCAGTGGAGCAGATACGCAGTATTTT.